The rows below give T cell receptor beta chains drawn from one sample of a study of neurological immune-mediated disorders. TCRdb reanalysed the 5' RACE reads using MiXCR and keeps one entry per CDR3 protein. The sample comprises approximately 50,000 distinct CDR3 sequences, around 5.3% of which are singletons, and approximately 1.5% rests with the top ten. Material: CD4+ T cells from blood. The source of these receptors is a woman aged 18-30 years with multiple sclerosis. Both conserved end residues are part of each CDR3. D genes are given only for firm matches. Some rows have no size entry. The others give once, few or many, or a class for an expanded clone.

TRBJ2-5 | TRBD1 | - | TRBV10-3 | CAISRTGQETQYF | TGTGCCATCAGTCGGACAGGGCAAGAGACCCAGTACTTC
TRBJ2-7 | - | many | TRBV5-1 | CASSLETGVYEQYF | TGCGCCAGCAGCTTGGAAACGGGGGTCTACGAGCAGTACTTC
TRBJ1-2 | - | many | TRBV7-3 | CASSRDRSQGYTF | TGTGCCAGCAGCCGGGACCGCTCCCAAGGCTACACCTTC
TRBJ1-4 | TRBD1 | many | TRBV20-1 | CSATNTGQGGEKLFF | TGCAGTGCTACCAACACAGGACAGGGGGGTGAAAAACTGTTTTTT
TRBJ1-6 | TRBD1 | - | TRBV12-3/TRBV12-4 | CASSPGTGGFSPLHF | TGTGCCAGCAGTCCCGGGACAGGGGGATTTTCACCCCTCCACTTT
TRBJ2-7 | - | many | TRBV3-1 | CASSQAAHRTEQYF | TGTGCCAGCAGCCAGGCGGCACACCGGACCGAGCAGTACTTC
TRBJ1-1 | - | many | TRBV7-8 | CASSLRPSGNTEAFF | TGTGCCAGCAGCTTACGCCCCTCAGGAAACACTGAAGCTTTCTTT
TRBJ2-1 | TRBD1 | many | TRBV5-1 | CASSLGTGGRDEQFF | TGCGCCAGCAGCTTAGGGACAGGGGGCCGGGATGAGCAGTTCTTC
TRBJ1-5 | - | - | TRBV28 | CASSSSGPWFGQPQHF | TGTGCCAGCAGTTCCTCAGGGCCGTGGTTTGGTCAGCCCCAGCATTTT
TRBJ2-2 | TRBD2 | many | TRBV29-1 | CSAAGLANTGELFF | TGCAGCGCCGCCGGACTAGCCAACACCGGGGAGCTGTTTTTT
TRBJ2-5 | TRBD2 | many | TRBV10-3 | CAISEPGGRALEETQYF | TGTGCCATCAGTGAGCCTGGCGGGAGGGCCCTCGAAGAGACCCAGTACTTC
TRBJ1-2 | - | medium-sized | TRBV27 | CASSLREDYGYTF | TGTGCCAGCAGTTTAAGGGAAGACTATGGCTACACCTTC
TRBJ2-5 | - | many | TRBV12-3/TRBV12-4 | CASGRGTGYQETQYF | TGTGCCAGCGGCCGTGGGACCGGCTACCAAGAGACCCAGTACTTC
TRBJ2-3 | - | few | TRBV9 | CASSVGTQLQYF | TGTGCCAGCAGCGTCGGGACACAGTTGCAGTATTTT
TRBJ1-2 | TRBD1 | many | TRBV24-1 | CATSDSRTGNYGYTF | TGTGCCACCAGTGATTCCCGGACAGGGAACTATGGCTACACCTTC
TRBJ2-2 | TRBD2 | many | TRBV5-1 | CASSGLAGMDGELFF | TGCGCCAGCAGCGGGCTAGCGGGAATGGACGGGGAGCTGTTTTTT